Shown below are 9 T cell receptor beta chains from a single sample sequenced in a study of shared clonotypes between healthy human individuals. Data came from immunoSEQ multiplex PCR; TCRdb stores just in-frame clones and leaves some out. The table records about 2.3 million clones, under 95% of them present only once. The sample taken for sequencing was naive CD4+ T cells from PBMCs. Subset noted: CD45RA+ positively selected. These receptors all stem from a man younger than 30 in good health. Some clones in this sample may be carry-over from other donors' samples.

The chain links TRBV7-9 to TRBJ1-1; a possible D gene is TRBD1 (6 bases). Germline V gives CDR1 SEHNR, CDR2 FQNEAQ (reference sequence). The CDR3 totals 13 residues. Trimming pared 3 bases from V and 6 bases from J, leaving 11 bases between. The CDR3 sequence: CASSLTGPAEAFF. CDR3 bases: TGTGCCAGCAGCTTGACAGGCCCCGCTGAAGCTTTCTTT.

J is TRBJ1-5 and V is TRBV6-5; D gene uncertain. Germline V CDR1 and CDR2: MNHEY, SVGAGI. The CDR3 contains 13 residues. V was trimmed by 5 bases and J by 4 bases, leaving 9 bases between them. The CDR3 DNA follows: TGTGCCAGCAGTGCAGAAAGTAATCAGCCCCAGCATTTT. This translates into CASSAESNQPQHF.

The CDR3 sequence is CASSMIGETQYF. The CDR3 region has the DNA TGTGCCAGTAGTATGATCGGAGAGACCCAGTACTTC. The rearrangement links TRBV19 to TRBJ2-5; no firm D call. The germline gives CDR1 LNHDA, CDR2 SQIVND (reference sequence). The V end lost 3 bases, the J end lost 4 bases, and 6 bases lay between the germline ends. This CDR3 spans 12 amino acids.

This chain joins TRBV18 and TRBJ2-1; D unclear. The germline gives CDR1 KGHSH, CDR2 LQKENI. CDR3 length equals 13 residues. Trimming stripped 4 bases from V and 7 bases from J, with 11 bases between. As DNA, the CDR3 is TGTGCCAGCTCACTCTTACGCGCGAATGAGCAGTTCTTC. As protein: CASSLLRANEQFF.

This chain connects TRBV18 to TRBJ2-3; tentative D call: TRBD1 (6 bases). This CDR3 is 15 amino acids long. Trimming left V 3 bases short and J 2 bases short, with 12 bases between. Germline loops: CDR1 KGHSH, CDR2 LQKENI. CDR3 bases: TGTGCCAGCTCACCTTGGACAGCGAACACAGATACGCAGTATTTT. It yields the protein CASSPWTANTDTQYF.

This clone was recorded only once. This chain uses TRBV7-2 with TRBJ2-7; D possibly corresponds to TRBD2 (6 bases). CDR3 length: 15 residues. Trimming removed 0 bases at V and 3 bases at J, with 12 bases between. The germline V gene encodes CDR1 SGHTA and CDR2 FQGNSA. CDR3 residues: CASSLATSTYYEQYF. As DNA, the CDR3 is TGTGCCAGCAGCTTAGCGACTAGTACCTACTACGAGCAGTACTTC.

The rearrangement uses TRBV18 and TRBJ1-3; weak D call: TRBD1 (6 bases). The V gene lost 4 bases and the J gene lost 2 bases, with 15 bases spanning the gap. This CDR3 has 16 residues. Per germline, CDR1 KGHSH and CDR2 LQKENI. This CDR3 is CASSLLSEGAGNTIYF. The CDR3 DNA follows: TGTGCCAGCTCACTACTTTCGGAGGGGGCTGGAAACACCATATATTTT.

The chain joins TRBV7-9 to TRBJ2-5, with 7 bases identical to TRBD1. J was trimmed by 5 bases and V by 5 bases; bases with no gene match: 11. Per the germline V gene, CDR1 is SEHNR and CDR2 is FQNEAQ (reference sequence). The CDR3 spans 15 residues. CDR3 sequence (DNA): TGTGCCAGCAGCCGGGGACAGACATCCGGGGAGACCCAGTACTTC. Amino acids: CASSRGQTSGETQYF.

Details on this clone: Other nucleotide sequences in the sample specify the same CDR3. V usage is TRBV18 and J usage is TRBJ2-5, with D tentatively TRBD2 (5 bases). CDR3 size: 14 residues. Germline values: CDR1 KGHSH, CDR2 LQKENI. V lost 3 bases, J lost 4 bases, and 12 bases lay in between. The CDR3 protein is CASSPPGGRETQYF. CDR3 in DNA: TGTGCCAGCTCACCCCCCGGCGGGCGAGAGACCCAGTACTTC.